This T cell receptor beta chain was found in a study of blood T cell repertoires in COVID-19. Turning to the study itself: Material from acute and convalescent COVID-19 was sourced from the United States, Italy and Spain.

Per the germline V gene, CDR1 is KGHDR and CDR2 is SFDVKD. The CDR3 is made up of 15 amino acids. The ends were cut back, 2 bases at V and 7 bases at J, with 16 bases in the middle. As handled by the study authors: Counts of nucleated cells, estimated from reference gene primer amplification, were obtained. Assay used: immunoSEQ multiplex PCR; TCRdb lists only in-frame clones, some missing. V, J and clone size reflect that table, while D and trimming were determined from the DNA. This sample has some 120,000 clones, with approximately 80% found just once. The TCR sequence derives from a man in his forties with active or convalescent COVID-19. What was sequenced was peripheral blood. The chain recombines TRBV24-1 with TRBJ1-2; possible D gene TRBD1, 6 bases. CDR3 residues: CATSDSGESVRGYTF. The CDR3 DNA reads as TGTGCCACCAGTGATTCAGGGGAGTCCGTCCGTGGCTACACCTTC.